The 24 T cell receptor beta chains below were found in one sample sequenced in a study of patients and donors after allogeneic stem cell transplantation. TCRdb fed the RT-PCR reads into MiXCR, producing one record per CDR3 protein. The table lists roughly 960,000 distinct CDR3 sequences, more than 15% of them singletons. The sequenced sample was blood, either unsorted or a sorted T cell fraction (not recorded which). These receptors all stem from a human donor who was either an allogeneic HSCT recipient or a stem cell or donor lymphocyte infusion donor (not recorded which). It is not recorded whose cells these are; they may come from a transplant donor.

There are a few counts of this clonotype. The V gene is TRBV27, the J gene TRBJ2-7; 9 bases align to TRBD1. The CDR3 loop spans 15 amino acids. V lost 5 bases to trimming and J lost 2 bases; unmatched junction nucleotides: 7. Germline V gene lookup returns CDR1 MNHEY and CDR2 SMNVEV (reference sequence). CDR3 region: CASSPGTGWAYEQYF. DNA for the CDR3: TGTGCCAGCAGTCCCGGGACAGGGTGGGCCTACGAGCAGTACTTC.

Only a few counts were recorded for this clonotype. V usage is TRBV12-3 or TRBV12-4 and J usage is TRBJ2-1, with 10 nucleotides matching TRBD1. This CDR3 is 16 amino acids long. V lost 5 bases, J lost 4 bases, and 8 bases stayed unmatched. The CDR3 here is CASSVGQGGRYNEQFF. The CDR3 bases are TGTGCCAGCAGTGTCGGACAGGGGGGAAGGTACAATGAGCAGTTCTTC.

The rearrangement joins TRBV5-6 to TRBJ1-1; D gene ambiguous. CDR3 size: 15 residues. The germline gives CDR1 SGHDT, CDR2 YYEEEE. The V end lost 0 bases, the J end lost 4 bases, and 13 bases lay between the germline ends. The CDR3 reads CASSLAGESFTEAFF. In DNA, the CDR3 is TGTGCCAGCAGCTTGGCCGGGGAGAGCTTCACTGAAGCTTTCTTT.

This sequence joins TRBV5-6 and TRBJ2-5; the match to TRBD2 covers 7 bases. The CDR3 consists of 15 residues. Germline V CDR1 and CDR2: SGHDT, YYEEEE. With 4 bases clipped from V and 1 base from J, the junction kept 7 bases outside the gene matches. This chain's CDR3 is CASSPGERGQETQYF. Here the CDR3 DNA reads TGTGCCAGCAGCCCCGGCGAGCGGGGCCAAGAGACCCAGTACTTC.

The chain employs TRBV3-1 and TRBJ1-2; D remains unclear. The ends were cut back, 4 bases at V and 8 bases at J, with 17 bases in the middle. The germline CDR1 and CDR2 sequences are LGHDT and YNNKEL (reference sequence). This CDR3 region has 14 residues. Here the CDR3 reads CASSPSGGEKGYTF. The DNA of the CDR3 is TGTGCCAGCAGCCCCAGCGGAGGTGAGAAGGGCTACACCTTC.

This chain connects TRBV7-8 to TRBJ2-7; D is undetermined. The germline V and J ends were trimmed by 3 bases and 0 bases, with 9 bases remaining between them. Germline V CDR1 and CDR2: SGHVS, FQNEAQ. The CDR3 extends over 14 amino acids. CDR3 nucleotides: TGTGCCAGCAGCTTCAGTCCTTCCTCCTACGAGCAGTACTTC. This gives the protein CASSFSPSSYEQYF.

Only a few counts were recorded for this clonotype. The chain couples TRBV12-3 or TRBV12-4 to TRBJ2-2; 8 nucleotides align to TRBD2. This CDR3 comprises 15 residues. V was clipped by 5 bases and J by 6 bases; unmatched bases: 8. CDR3 amino acids: CASSEGLGAPGELFF. The DNA for the CDR3 is TGTGCCAGCAGTGAGGGACTAGGGGCCCCCGGGGAGCTGTTTTTT.

This clonotype was recorded many times. The chain is built from TRBV11-2 and TRBJ2-5; TRBD1 is a possible D gene (5 bases). Germline assignment: CDR1 SGHAT and CDR2 FQNNGV. The CDR3 sequence is 14 residues long. The ends were cut back, 5 bases at V and 2 bases at J, with 12 bases in the middle. Here the CDR3 reads CASSIRSGQETQYF. CDR3 coding DNA: TGTGCCAGCAGCATTAGATCAGGGCAAGAGACCCAGTACTTC.

This clonotype has more than one count but fewer than ten. In nucleotides, the CDR3 is TGTGCCAGCAGCTTAACTCCAGGGATATCAGATACGCAGTATTTT. Translation gives CASSLTPGISDTQYF. This chain connects TRBV7-3 to TRBJ2-3, with D perhaps TRBD1 (5 bases). V gave up 0 bases and J gave up 4 bases, with 11 bases separating them. CDR3 length: 15 amino acids. CDR1 is SGHTA, CDR2 FQGTGA, per germline.

This clonotype has a count of ten or more. One junction end disagrees with the germline gene, perhaps due to a read error. The chain is built from TRBV25-1 and TRBJ1-5; D call uncertain. The CDR3 spans 13 residues. Germline V gives CDR1 MGHDK, CDR2 SYGVNS. The CDR3 DNA is TGTGCCAGCAGCGAATATAGCAATCAGCCCCAGCATTTT. It yields the protein CASSEYSNQPQHF.

This clonotype was seen a few times. CDR3 sequence reads: CAISPGLANTREQYF. The DNA of the CDR3 is TGTGCCATCTCTCCGGGACTAGCGAACACTAGAGAGCAGTACTTC. The gene calls are TRBV10-3 and TRBJ2-7, with TRBD2 matching over 10 bases. Trimming removed 8 bases from V and 7 bases from J; junction bases left unmatched: 14. From germline, CDR1 is ENHRY and CDR2 SYGVKD. The CDR3 extends over 15 amino acids.

Ten or more counts support this clonotype. The chain employs TRBV13 and TRBJ2-3; D possibly corresponds to TRBD2 (6 bases). The CDR3 loop spans 16 amino acids. The V and J ends lost 1 base and 4 bases respectively, with 15 bases between them. CDR1 and CDR2 (germline): PRHDT, FYEKMQ (reference sequence). The DNA of the CDR3 is TGTGCCAGCAGCTTAGTGGGGCTAGCGTTGGCAGATACGCAGTATTTT. Its protein is CASSLVGLALADTQYF.

This clonotype has a handful of counts. The V and J genes are TRBV4-2 and TRBJ1-1; TRBD1 agrees at 7 bases. Germline CDR1 is LGHNA and CDR2 is YNFKEQ. This CDR3 has 14 residues. J gave up 11 bases and V 0 bases, and 9 bases lay outside the gene matches. The CDR3 loop reads CASSQDRQGRGAFF. Written as DNA, the CDR3 is TGTGCCAGCAGCCAAGATCGGCAGGGCAGGGGGGCTTTCTTT.

The J gene is TRBJ2-5, the V gene TRBV5-1; D might be TRBD1 or TRBD2, each matching 5 bases. The CDR3 sequence is 13 residues long. The germline CDR1 and CDR2 sequences are SGHRS and YFSETQ. The germline V and J ends were trimmed by 2 bases and 5 bases, with 10 bases remaining between them. The DNA for the CDR3 is TGCGCCAGCAGCTTAGATAGGGACGAGACCCAGTACTTC. Encoded protein: CASSLDRDETQYF.

Ten or more counts support this clonotype. The chain has TRBV12-3 or TRBV12-4 and TRBJ2-2; D call uncertain. CDR3 length: 11 amino acids. Trimming pared 8 bases from V and 6 bases from J, leaving 7 bases between. As DNA, the CDR3 is TGTGCCAGCCGGAAGGCCGGGGAGCTGTTTTTT. Protein: CASRKAGELFF.

This clonotype was seen more than once but under ten times. This rearrangement joins TRBV4-1 to TRBJ1-1; TRBD1 is a possible D gene (5 bases). V was clipped by 4 bases and J by 0 bases, with 9 bases between them. CDR1 and CDR2 from the germline V gene are MGHRA and YSYEKL. This CDR3 spans 14 amino acids. As DNA, the CDR3 is TGCGCCAGCAGCCCACAGGCCTTGAACACTGAAGCTTTCTTT. This encodes CASSPQALNTEAFF.

This clonotype was counted a few times. The chain uses TRBV5-6 and TRBJ2-3; D remains ambiguous. This CDR3 is built from 15 residues. V was trimmed by 0 bases and J by 1 base, leaving 9 bases between them. The germline CDR1 and CDR2 sequences are SGHDT and YYEEEE. The CDR3 loop is CASSLEFPRTDTQYF. The CDR3 bases are TGTGCCAGCAGCTTGGAGTTTCCCCGCACAGATACGCAGTATTTT.

The V and J genes are TRBV12-3 or TRBV12-4 and TRBJ1-5; a weak D match, TRBD1 (5 bases). The V gene lost 7 bases and the J gene lost 4 bases, with 8 bases spanning the gap. The CDR3 is 12 amino acids. CDR3 amino acids: CASTKGNQPQHF. The CDR3 nucleotides are TGTGCCAGCACCAAGGGGAATCAGCCCCAGCATTTT.

This clonotype was found many times. V gene TRBV3-1 combines with J gene TRBJ2-7; 9 positions match TRBD2. CDR3 size: 15 residues. The V gene's germline CDR1 is LGHDT and CDR2 YNNKEL (reference sequence). V was pared by 4 bases and J by 2 bases, with 6 bases of the junction left unmatched. The DNA of the CDR3 is TGTGCCAGCAGCCCCACTAGCGGGCGGGCCTACGAGCAGTACTTC. It is translated as CASSPTSGRAYEQYF.

This clonotype appeared a few times. The rearrangement links TRBV30 to TRBJ1-1; tentatively, D is TRBD1 (6 bases). Trimming cost V 4 bases and J 6 bases, with 21 bases left between them. CDR3 length equals 15 residues. Germline lookup yields CDR1 GTSNPN and CDR2 SVGIG (reference sequence). The CDR3 region is CAWNGQSSRVAEAFF. CDR3 nucleotide sequence: TGTGCCTGGAATGGACAGAGCTCCCGGGTAGCTGAAGCTTTCTTT.

The chain recombines TRBV7-6 with TRBJ2-5; the D gene is possibly TRBD2 (6 bases). Trimming pared 5 bases from V and 9 bases from J, leaving 7 bases between. CDR3 length: 10 amino acids. The germline V gene encodes CDR1 SGHVS and CDR2 FNYEAQ. CDR3 residues: CASSGDSQYF. In DNA form, the CDR3 reads TGTGCCAGCAGCGGGGACTCCCAGTACTTC.

Only a few counts were recorded for this clonotype. The J gene is TRBJ2-1, the V gene TRBV7-2; D not certain. Germline V gene sequence: CDR1 SGHTA, CDR2 FQGNSA. CDR3 length: 15 residues. V was shortened by 5 bases and J by 2 bases, with 13 bases between the two germline ends. The CDR3 protein is CASSPTIQAYNEQFF. In DNA, the CDR3 is TGTGCCAGCAGCCCGACAATTCAGGCCTACAATGAGCAGTTCTTC. Using reference TRBV7-2 and TRBJ2-1 for the parts outside the CDR3, the full variable domain is GAGVSQSPSNKVTEKGKDVELRCDPISGHTALYWYRQSLGQGLEFLIYFQGNSAPDKSGLPSDRFSAERTGGSVSTLTIQRTQQEDSAVYLCASSPTIQAYNEQFFGPGTRLTVL.

The rearrangement joins TRBV20-1 to TRBJ1-2; perhaps TRBD1 as D (5 bases). Trimming left V 3 bases short and J 8 bases short, with 16 bases between. The CDR3 is 13 residues long. Germline CDR1 reads DFQATT; CDR2 reads SNEGSKA (reference sequence). The CDR3 spells CSASGQGRWGYTF. The CDR3 DNA reads as TGCAGTGCTAGTGGTCAGGGCCGCTGGGGCTACACCTTC.

V is TRBV4-1 and J is TRBJ2-1; D is undetermined. There are 16 residues in the CDR3. Trimming left V 4 bases short and J 10 bases short, with 23 bases between. In germline, CDR1 is MGHRA, CDR2 YSYEKL. CDR3: CASSLSQNQLRGEQFF. CDR3 bases: TGCGCCAGCAGCCTTTCTCAAAATCAGTTACGCGGCGAGCAGTTCTTC.